This T cell receptor (beta chain) is from a study of blood T cell repertoires in COVID-19. At the level of the study: Italy, Spain and the United States were the sources of the convalescent and acute COVID-19 samples. PBMCs, B-cell-depleted T cells, or T cells were the source of the cDNA or gDNA that made up the material.

In Seattle, patients joined the study during active infection and were tracked longitudinally. The CDR3 covers 12 residues. CDR1 and CDR2 (germline): MNHNS, SASEGT. The germline V and J ends were trimmed by 5 bases and 4 bases, with 6 bases remaining between them. In the source study's methods: For nucleated cells, counts were estimated from reference gene primer amplification. Data came from immunoSEQ multiplex PCR; TCRdb stores just in-frame clones and leaves some out. V and J calls and clone size are copied from that table; D and trimming were computed from the DNA. The sample consists of more than 250,000 clones, about nine tenths of them appearing once.

The sample was peripheral blood. The chain links TRBV6-1 to TRBJ1-5; D uncertain. The TCR sequence derives from a woman between 50 and 59 years old with COVID-19, enrolled during active disease. The CDR3, as DNA: TGTGCCAGCAGTTTTCCTAATCAGCCCCAGCATTTT. It encodes CASSFPNQPQHF.